This T cell receptor (beta chain) is drawn from a study of OX40 agonist ivuxolimab in advanced cancers. General notes on the study: Ivuxolimab, which targeted the costimulatory receptor OX40 (CD134), was an agonistic, fully human IgG2 monoclonal antibody. Intravenous ivuxolimab was administered to patients every 2 weeks at six dose levels: 0.01, 0.1, 0.3, 1.5, 3 and 10 mg/kg. Of the approximately 54 dose-escalation patients, hepatocellular carcinoma was present in 19, melanoma in approximately 15, renal cell carcinoma in 9 and head and neck cancer in 9. The dose-escalation cohort was about 83% male with a mean age of around 62 years, ranging from about 23 to 85. Patients were allowed to have had prior anti-PD-1, anti-PD-L1 or anti-CTLA-4 therapy, and more than 35% of the dose-escalation patients had been treated with checkpoint inhibitors. Three dose-escalation patients achieved partial responses, one with hepatocellular carcinoma and two with cutaneous melanoma. Peripheral TCRbeta sequencing was intended to test whether TCR sequence diversity was altered and clonal T-cell expansion was caused by ivuxolimab. The paper covers the monotherapy dose-escalation part of the phase I ivuxolimab trial, which included N of about 50 patients. Points the paper makes about the study in general: In partial responders in the 0.1-3.0 mg/kg groups, normalized peripheral clonal expansion was found to be among the lowest, especially among CD8+ T cells. After ivuxolimab, expanded clones were on average more numerous among CD8+ T cells than among CD4+ T cells. Low levels of normalized T-cell clonal expansion were also seen in some patients who did not respond. The antigen specificity of the peripheral T cells that underwent clonal expansion was not determined. At doses of 0.1 to 3.0 mg/kg, clonal expansion of both CD4+ and CD8+ blood T cells was observed from baseline to week 6.

To sequence the TCRbeta CDR3 region, genomic DNA was isolated from the sorted cells. The immunoSEQ Assay was used for sequencing of TCRbeta CDR3 regions. TCRdb's version of the immuneACCESS table is confined to in-frame rearrangements and falls short of the full clone set. An unresolved V gene accounts for under half of the shortfall where checked; the remainder is of unknown origin. In this sample the table shows roughly 64,000 clones, over 65% of which occur a single time. In total, the top ten clones hold more than 2% of the sample. As to this clone: Its antigen remains unidentified. No much larger clone exists at a distance of one base, and base qualities are not known.

The trial excluded patients who had a history of autoimmune disease or who were on systemic immunosuppression. In every dose cohort, peripheral blood was drawn for TCR sequencing at baseline, cycle 4 day 1, and cycle 7 day 1. Samples came from an open-label, multicenter, first-in-human phase I dose-escalation trial of ivuxolimab. The trial enrolled adults with locally advanced or metastatic head and neck squamous cell, hepatocellular, melanoma or renal cell carcinoma. Before TCR sequencing, CD4+ and CD8+ T cells were separately sorted from peripheral blood. As encoded in the germline V gene, CDR1 is SGHRS while CDR2 is YFSETQ. From its cysteine to its phenylalanine, the CDR3 spans 18 amino acids. Just CDR3 DNA is preserved here, 54 bases in frame from base 1. The junction shows trimming of 0 bases on V and 0 bases on J, and the gene matches do not reach 8 bases of it.

The source material was CD4+ or CD8+ T cells sorted from blood, sampled in a trial of the OX40 agonist ivuxolimab. The TCR originated in an adult with an advanced solid tumor such as melanoma, head and neck, liver or kidney cancer. This receptor chain uses TRBV5-1 and TRBJ2-1, with 8 bases matching TRBD2. The CDR3 amino acid sequence is: CASSLGLARSNSYNEQFF. In nucleotides, the sequence is TGCGCCAGCAGCTTGGGACTAGCGCGATCAAACTCCTACAATGAGCAGTTCTTC.